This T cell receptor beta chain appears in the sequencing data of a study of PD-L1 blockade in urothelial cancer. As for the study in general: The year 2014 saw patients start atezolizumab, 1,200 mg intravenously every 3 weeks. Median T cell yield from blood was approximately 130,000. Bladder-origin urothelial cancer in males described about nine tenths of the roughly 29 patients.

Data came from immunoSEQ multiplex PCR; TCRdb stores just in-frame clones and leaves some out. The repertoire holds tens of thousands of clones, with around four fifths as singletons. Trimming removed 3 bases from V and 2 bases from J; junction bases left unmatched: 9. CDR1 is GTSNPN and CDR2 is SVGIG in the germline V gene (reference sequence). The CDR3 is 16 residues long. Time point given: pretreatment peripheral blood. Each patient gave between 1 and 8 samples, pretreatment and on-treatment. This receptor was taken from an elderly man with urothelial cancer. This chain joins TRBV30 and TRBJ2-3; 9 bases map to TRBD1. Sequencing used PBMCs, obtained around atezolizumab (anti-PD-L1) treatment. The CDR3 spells CAWRPSDRGNTDTQYF. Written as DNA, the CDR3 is TGTGCCTGGAGGCCTTCGGACAGGGGCAACACAGATACGCAGTATTTT.